This T cell receptor (beta chain) stems from a study of response to subunit inactivated influenza vaccine. Findings of the study overall: The authors suggested that every seasonal influenza vaccination recruits few new T cells.

TCRdb independently ran MiXCR on the RT-PCR reads; one entry per CDR3 protein. Of approximately 700,000 distinct CDR3 sequences in the sample, approximately 15% were seen once. This clonotype has only a few counts. Its antigen is not identified. Germline-derived CDR1 and CDR2 are GTSNPN and SVGIG (reference sequence). Trimming cost V 5 bases and J 8 bases, with 15 bases left between them. The CDR3 is made up of 13 amino acids. This chain uses TRBV30 with TRBJ1-4, with D unresolved. Sequencing used PBMCs from blood, obtained 14 to 15 days before vaccination. The receptor comes from a man over 45 who received an inactivated influenza vaccine. CDR3 sequence (DNA): TGTGCCTGGGGACCTCTAGGATTCGAAAAACTGTTTTTT. This codes for CAWGPLGFEKLFF.